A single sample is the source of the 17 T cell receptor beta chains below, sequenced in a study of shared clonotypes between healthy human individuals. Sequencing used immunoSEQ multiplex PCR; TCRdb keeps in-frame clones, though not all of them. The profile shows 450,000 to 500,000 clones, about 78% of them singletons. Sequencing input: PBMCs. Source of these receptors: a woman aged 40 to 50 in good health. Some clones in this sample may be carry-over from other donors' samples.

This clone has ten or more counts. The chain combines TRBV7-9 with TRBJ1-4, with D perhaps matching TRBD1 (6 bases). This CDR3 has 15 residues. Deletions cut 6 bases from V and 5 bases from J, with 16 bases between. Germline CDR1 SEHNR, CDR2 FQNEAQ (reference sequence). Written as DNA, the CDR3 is TGTGCCAGCAGGGCCCGACAGGAGGCAAATGAAAAACTGTTTTTT. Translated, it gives CASRARQEANEKLFF.

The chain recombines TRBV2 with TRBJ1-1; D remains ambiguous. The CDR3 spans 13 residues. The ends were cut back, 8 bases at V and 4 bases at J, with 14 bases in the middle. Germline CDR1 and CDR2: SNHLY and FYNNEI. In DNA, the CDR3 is TGTGCCAGCCTTATCGGTATCGGCACTGAAGCTTTCTTT. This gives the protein CASLIGIGTEAFF.

The CDR3 nucleotides read TGTGCCAGCAGCCAAAGGATTGGGACGGATCAAGAGACCCAGTACTTC. Translating gives CASSQRIGTDQETQYF. The V gene is TRBV7-9, the J gene TRBJ2-5, with D tentatively TRBD1 or TRBD2 (5 bases each). The V and J ends lost 5 bases and 2 bases respectively, with 18 bases between them. The CDR3 has 16 amino acids. From germline, CDR1 is SEHNR and CDR2 FQNEAQ (reference sequence).

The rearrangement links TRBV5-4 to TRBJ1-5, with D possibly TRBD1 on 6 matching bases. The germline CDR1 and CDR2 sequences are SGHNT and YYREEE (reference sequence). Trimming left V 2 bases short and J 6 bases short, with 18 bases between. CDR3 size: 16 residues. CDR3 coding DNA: TGTGCCAGCAGCTTCACCGGCGCAGGGGTTATTCAGCCCCAGCATTTT. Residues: CASSFTGAGVIQPQHF.

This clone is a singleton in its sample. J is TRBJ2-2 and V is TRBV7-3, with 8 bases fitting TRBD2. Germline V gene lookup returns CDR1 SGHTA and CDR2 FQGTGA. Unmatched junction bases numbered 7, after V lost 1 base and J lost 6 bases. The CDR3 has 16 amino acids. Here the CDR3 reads CASSLNGGLVPGELFF. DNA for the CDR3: TGTGCCAGCAGCTTAAATGGGGGACTAGTCCCCGGGGAGCTGTTTTTT.

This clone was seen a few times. For the CDR3, the DNA is TGTGCCAGCAGCCAAGCCCGGACTAGCGTCTCGGCAGATACGCAGTATTTT. Translation gives CASSQARTSVSADTQYF. The gene calls are TRBV14 and TRBJ2-3; 9 bases fit TRBD2. Per the germline V gene, CDR1 is SGHDN and CDR2 is FVKESK. The CDR3 runs to 17 residues. Trimming at V came to 1 base and at J to 4 bases, leaving 9 bases not matched to a gene.

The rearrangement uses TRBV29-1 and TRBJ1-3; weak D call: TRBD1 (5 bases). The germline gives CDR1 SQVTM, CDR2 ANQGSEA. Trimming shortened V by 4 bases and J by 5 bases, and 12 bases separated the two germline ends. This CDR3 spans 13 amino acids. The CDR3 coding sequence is TGCAGCGTTGCAAGGGGACCCCGAAACACCATATATTTT. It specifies CSVARGPRNTIYF.

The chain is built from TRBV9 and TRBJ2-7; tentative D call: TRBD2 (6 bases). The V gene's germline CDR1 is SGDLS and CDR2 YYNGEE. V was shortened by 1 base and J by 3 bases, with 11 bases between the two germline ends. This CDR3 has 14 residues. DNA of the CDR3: TGTGCCAGCAGCGTAAGGGCGGGAATCTACGAGCAGTACTTC. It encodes CASSVRAGIYEQYF.

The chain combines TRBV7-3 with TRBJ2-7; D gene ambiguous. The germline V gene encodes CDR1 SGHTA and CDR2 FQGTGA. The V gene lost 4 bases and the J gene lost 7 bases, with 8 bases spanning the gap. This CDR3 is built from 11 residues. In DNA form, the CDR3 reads TGTGCCAGCAGCTACCGTCGTGAGCAGTACTTC. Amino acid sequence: CASSYRREQYF. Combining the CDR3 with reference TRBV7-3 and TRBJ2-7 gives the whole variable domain GAGVSQTPSNKVTEKGKYVELRCDPISGHTALYWYRQSLGQGPEFLIYFQGTGAADDSGLPNDRFFAVRPEGSVSTLKIQRTERGDSAVYLCASSYRREQYFGPGTRLTVT.

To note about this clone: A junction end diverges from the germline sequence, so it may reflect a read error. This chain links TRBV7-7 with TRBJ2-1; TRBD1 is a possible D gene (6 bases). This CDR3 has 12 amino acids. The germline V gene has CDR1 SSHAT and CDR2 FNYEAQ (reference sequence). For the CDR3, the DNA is TGTGCTAGCAGCCCGGACAGTGGTGAGCAGTTCTTC. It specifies CASSPDSGEQFF.

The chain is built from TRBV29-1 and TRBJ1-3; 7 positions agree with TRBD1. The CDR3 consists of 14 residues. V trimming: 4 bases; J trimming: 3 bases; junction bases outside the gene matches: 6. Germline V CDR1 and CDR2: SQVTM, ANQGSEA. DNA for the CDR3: TGCAGCGTTGGGCAGGGGGTTGATGGAAACACCATATATTTT. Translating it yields CSVGQGVDGNTIYF.

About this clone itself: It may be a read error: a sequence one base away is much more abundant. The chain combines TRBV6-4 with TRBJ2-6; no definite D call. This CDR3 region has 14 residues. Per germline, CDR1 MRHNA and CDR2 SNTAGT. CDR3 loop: CASSEGSEANVLTF. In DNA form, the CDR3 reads TGTGCCAGCAGTGAGGGCTCTGAGGCCAACGTCCTGACTTTC.

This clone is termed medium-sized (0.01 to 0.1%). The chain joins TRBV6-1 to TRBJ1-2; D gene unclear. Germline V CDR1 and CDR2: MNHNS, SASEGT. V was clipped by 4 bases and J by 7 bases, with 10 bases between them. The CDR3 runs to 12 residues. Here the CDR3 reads CASSARMGGYTF. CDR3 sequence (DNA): TGTGCCAGCAGTGCCAGGATGGGTGGCTACACCTTC.

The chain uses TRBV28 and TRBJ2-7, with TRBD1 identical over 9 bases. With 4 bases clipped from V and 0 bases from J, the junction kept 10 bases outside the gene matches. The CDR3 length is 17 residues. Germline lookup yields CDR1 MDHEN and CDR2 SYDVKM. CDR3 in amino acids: CASSSTRDRVPSYEQYF. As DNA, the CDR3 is TGTGCCAGCAGTTCCACCCGGGACAGGGTTCCCTCCTACGAGCAGTACTTC. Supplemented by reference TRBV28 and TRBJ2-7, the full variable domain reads DVKVTQSSRYLVKRTGEKVFLECVQDMDHENMFWYRQDPGLGLRLIYFSYDVKMKEKGDIPEGYSVSREKKERFSLILESASTNQTSMYLCASSSTRDRVPSYEQYFGPGTRLTVT.

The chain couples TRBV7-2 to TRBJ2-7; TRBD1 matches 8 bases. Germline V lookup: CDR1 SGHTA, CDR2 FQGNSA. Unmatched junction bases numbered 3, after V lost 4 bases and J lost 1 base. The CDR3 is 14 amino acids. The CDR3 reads CASSSRTGSYEQYF. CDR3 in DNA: TGTGCCAGCAGCTCTCGGACAGGGTCCTACGAGCAGTACTTC.

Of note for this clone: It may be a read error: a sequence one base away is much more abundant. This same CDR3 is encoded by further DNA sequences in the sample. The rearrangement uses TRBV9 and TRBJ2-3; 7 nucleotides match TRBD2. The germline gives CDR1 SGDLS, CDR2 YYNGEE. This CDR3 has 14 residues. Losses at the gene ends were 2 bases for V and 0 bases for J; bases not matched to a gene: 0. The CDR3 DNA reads TGTGCCAGCAGCGTTAGCGGGAGCACAGATACGCAGTATTTT. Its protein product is CASSVSGSTDTQYF.

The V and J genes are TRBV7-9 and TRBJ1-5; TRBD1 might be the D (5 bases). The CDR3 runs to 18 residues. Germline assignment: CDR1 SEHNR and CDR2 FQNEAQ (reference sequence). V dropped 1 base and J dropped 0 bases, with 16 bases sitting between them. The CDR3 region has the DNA TGTGCCAGCAGCTTAGACCTAGGGGCAGGGAATAGCAATCAGCCCCAGCATTTT. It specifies CASSLDLGAGNSNQPQHF. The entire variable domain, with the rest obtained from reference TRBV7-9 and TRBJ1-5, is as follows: DTGVSQNPRHKITKRGQNVTFRCDPISEHNRLYWYRQTLGQGPEFLTYFQNEAQLEKSRLLSDRFSAERPKGSFSTLEIQRTEQGDSAMYLCASSLDLGAGNSNQPQHFGDGTRLSIL.